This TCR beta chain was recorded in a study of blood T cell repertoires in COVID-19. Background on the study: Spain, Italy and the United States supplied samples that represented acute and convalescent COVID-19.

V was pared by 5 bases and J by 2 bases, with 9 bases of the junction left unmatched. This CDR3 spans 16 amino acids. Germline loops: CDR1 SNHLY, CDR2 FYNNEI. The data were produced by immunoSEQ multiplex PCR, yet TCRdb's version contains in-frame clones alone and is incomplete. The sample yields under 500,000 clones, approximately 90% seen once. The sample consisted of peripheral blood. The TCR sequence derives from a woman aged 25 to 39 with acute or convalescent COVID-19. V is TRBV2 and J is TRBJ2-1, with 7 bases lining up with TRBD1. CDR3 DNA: TGTGCCAGCAGTACCGGGACAGCATCTACCTACAATGAGCAGTTCTTC. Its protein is CASSTGTASTYNEQFF.